These T cell receptor beta chains were read from a single sample in a study of blood T cell repertoires in COVID-19. Measured with immunoSEQ multiplex PCR; TCRdb has only the in-frame clones, and not every one. The sample contains 150,000 or so clones, about 90% of which appear only once. Sequencing was carried out using peripheral blood. These receptors were collected from a man between 45 and 60 years old with acute or convalescent COVID-19. Each CDR3 is given with its conserved first and last residue. D genes are given only for firm matches. Not all rows give a size; the values are once, few, many and, for expanded clones, a class.

abundance	d_gene	v_gene	j_gene	CDR3nt	CDR3aa
once	.	TRBV9	TRBJ2-6	TGTGCCAGCAGCGGAGTACGGACAGAGCTTGTCAACGTCCTGACTTTC	CASSGVRTELVNVLTF
.	.	TRBV2	TRBJ1-6	TGTGCCAGCAGTGCACAGAGTTATAATTCACCCCTCCACTTT	CASSAQSYNSPLHF
.	.	TRBV7-3	TRBJ2-2	TGTGCCAGCAGCTTAATACACGACACCGGGGAGCTGTTTTTT	CASSLIHDTGELFF
.	.	TRBV6-6	TRBJ1-5	TGTGCCAGCAGTTACCGAGGGGGAAGCAATCAGCCCCAGCATTTT	CASSYRGGSNQPQHF
.	TRBD1	TRBV28	TRBJ1-2	TGTGCCAGCAGTGGGGGGGACAGGGTCGGAGGCTACACCTTC	CASSGGDRVGGYTF
few	TRBD1	TRBV28	TRBJ1-2	TGTGCCAGCTTTAGGACAGGGGAGAATTATGGCTACACCTTC	CASFRTGENYGYTF
.	TRBD2	TRBV15	TRBJ2-7	TGTGCCACCAGCAGGGATCCCAGCGGGAGAGAATACGAGCAGTACTTC	CATSRDPSGREYEQYF
once	.	TRBV4-2	TRBJ2-7	TGTGCCAGCAGCCAAGATCTAGGGGGACCCCCCTACGAGCAGTACTTC	CASSQDLGGPPYEQYF
.	TRBD2	TRBV7-9	TRBJ2-1	TGTGCCAGCAGCTTAGCTGGCGGGAGGTTCAATGAGCAGTTCTTC	CASSLAGGRFNEQFF
.	TRBD2	TRBV5-4	TRBJ2-1	TGTGCCAGCAGCTCCCTTACTCTAGCGGGGACCTACAATGAGCAGTTCTTC	CASSSLTLAGTYNEQFF
.	TRBD1	TRBV10-3	TRBJ1-2	TGTGCCACCTCCGGGACAGGGGGCGACTTTTATGGCTACACCTTC	CATSGTGGDFYGYTF
.	TRBD1	TRBV5-1	TRBJ1-5	TGCGCCAGCAGCTTAGGAGGGACAGATAGCAATCAGCCCCAGCATTTT	CASSLGGTDSNQPQHF
.	TRBD1	TRBV28	TRBJ1-3	TGTGCCAGCAACCCACAGGGGGCAAACACCATATATTTT	CASNPQGANTIYF
few	TRBD1	TRBV4-1	TRBJ1-4	TGCGCCAGCAGCCAGGCCGGGACAGGGTGGGAAAAACTGTTTTTT	CASSQAGTGWEKLFF
.	TRBD2	TRBV27	TRBJ2-3	TGTGCCAGCAGTTTCCGGGAGGGCGATACGCAGTATTTT	CASSFREGDTQYF
.	.	TRBV5-1	TRBJ1-1	TGCGCCAGCAGCTTGGTAGTAGGGGGCACTGAAGCTTTCTTT	CASSLVVGGTEAFF
once	TRBD2	TRBV5-1	TRBJ2-7	TGCGCCAGCAGCTTGACTAGCGGGGACTCCTACGAGCAGTACTTC	CASSLTSGDSYEQYF
.	.	TRBV4-3	TRBJ1-1	TGCGCCAGCAGCCAAGACCACAGATCGAACACTGAAGCTTTCTTT	CASSQDHRSNTEAFF
.	TRBD1	TRBV6-1	TRBJ1-2	TGTGCCAGCAGTCCCACAGGGGCCGCTAACTATGGCTACACCTTC	CASSPTGAANYGYTF
.	.	TRBV12-3/TRBV12-4	TRBJ2-7	TGTGCCAGCAATAAACAGGGTTCCTACGAGCAGTACTTC	CASNKQGSYEQYF
.	.	TRBV4-3	TRBJ2-2	TGCGCCAGCAGCCACGGGGAGTACCCGGCCGGGGAGCTGTTTTTT	CASSHGEYPAGELFF
.	TRBD2	TRBV27	TRBJ2-3	TGTGCCACCAAGAGTAGCGGGGTAGCAGATACGCAGTATTTT	CATKSSGVADTQYF
once	.	TRBV7-6	TRBJ2-3	TGTGCCAGCAGCTTAGTCGGGGATACGCAGTATTTT	CASSLVGDTQYF
.	TRBD1	TRBV6-1	TRBJ1-1	TGTGCCAGCAGTGAACTGGGGACAGGGGTAAGGACTGAAGCTTTCTTT	CASSELGTGVRTEAFF
once	TRBD1	TRBV6-5	TRBJ1-2	TGTGCCAGCAACTACAGGGGATCAGGTGGCTACACCTTC	CASNYRGSGGYTF
.	.	TRBV10-2	TRBJ2-3	TGCGCCAGCAGAGGTGGGGGAGGTTCGCGGAAGACAGATACGCAGTATTTT	CASRGGGGSRKTDTQYF
.	TRBD1	TRBV5-1	TRBJ1-3	TGCGCCAGCAGCTTGCTGACAGGGCTAGGAAACACCATATATTTT	CASSLLTGLGNTIYF
few	.	TRBV5-1	TRBJ2-5	TGCGCCAGCAGCTTGAGCGGGTCAGAGACCCAGTACTTC	CASSLSGSETQYF
.	.	TRBV16	TRBJ2-1	TGTGCCAGCAGCCAATCGCGGATGAATGAGCAGTTCTTC	CASSQSRMNEQFF
.	.	TRBV12-3/TRBV12-4	TRBJ2-1	TGTGCCAGCACCACCGACGGGGATGAGCAGTTCTTC	CASTTDGDEQFF
.	.	TRBV6-5	TRBJ2-1	TGTGCCAGCAGCTCCGAGGGACTCTACAATGAGCAGTTCTTC	CASSSEGLYNEQFF
.	TRBD1	TRBV11-2	TRBJ1-3	TGTGCCAGCGGGGACAGAGCAAACTCTGGAAACACCATATATTTT	CASGDRANSGNTIYF
.	TRBD1	TRBV4-1	TRBJ1-1	TGCGCCAGCAGCCAGGGACAGATGAACACTGAAGCTTTCTTT	CASSQGQMNTEAFF
.	.	TRBV19	TRBJ2-3	TGTGCCAGTAGCCGGGACTGGGGGGCAGATACGCAGTATTTT	CASSRDWGADTQYF
.	.	TRBV5-1	TRBJ2-1	TGCGCCAGCAGCTTGGTGAGCGATGAGCAGTTCTTC	CASSLVSDEQFF
.	TRBD1	TRBV11-2	TRBJ1-2	TGTGCCAGCAGCTTATCGGGACAGATGTATGGCTACACCTTC	CASSLSGQMYGYTF
.	.	TRBV11-2	TRBJ1-2	TGTGCCAGCAGCCCTAAACCGGGACACGGTGGCTACACCTTC	CASSPKPGHGGYTF
.	.	TRBV6-1	TRBJ2-5	TGTGCCAGCAGTGAACGGCCGCGGGTAGCGTACACAGGGGAGACCCAGTACTTC	CASSERPRVAYTGETQYF
.	TRBD1	TRBV11-1	TRBJ1-4	TGTGCCAGCAGCCCCGGGACAGGGAATGAAAAACTGTTTTTT	CASSPGTGNEKLFF
.	TRBD1	TRBV6-2/TRBV6-3	TRBJ1-4	TGTGCCAGCAGTTACTCGACTACGACAGGGGGAGAAAAACTGTTTTTT	CASSYSTTTGGEKLFF
.	TRBD2	TRBV7-6	TRBJ2-3	TGTGCCAGCAGCTCGGGACTAGCGGGAGGGAGGTTAGATACGCAGTATTTT	CASSSGLAGGRLDTQYF
.	TRBD1	TRBV28	TRBJ2-2	TGTGCCTCAGGGTGGGACAGGGCTAACACCGGGGAGCTGTTTTTT	CASGWDRANTGELFF
.	.	TRBV7-6	TRBJ2-1	TGTGCCAGCAGCTTAGGGCCAGGGAATGAGCAGTTCTTC	CASSLGPGNEQFF
.	TRBD1	TRBV7-9	TRBJ1-1	TGTGCCAGCAGCGCAAGGACAGGGGGCAACACTGAAGCTTTCTTT	CASSARTGGNTEAFF
.	.	TRBV2	TRBJ2-3	TGTGCCAGCAGTTTGGGACTGAGCACAGATACGCAGTATTTT	CASSLGLSTDTQYF
.	TRBD1	TRBV6-5	TRBJ1-2	TGTGCCAGCAGTTACCAAATGACAGGGGTGGACTATGGCTACACCTTC	CASSYQMTGVDYGYTF
.	TRBD1	TRBV14	TRBJ1-6	TGTGCCAGCAGCCAAGTTCAGGGGGCATACTTCTCACCCCTCCACTTT	CASSQVQGAYFSPLHF
.	.	TRBV12-3/TRBV12-4	TRBJ1-3	TGTGCCAGCAGGGCGGGCTCTGGAAACACCATATATTTT	CASRAGSGNTIYF
once	TRBD2	TRBV7-9	TRBJ2-3	TGTGCCAGCAGCTTAGAGGCTAGCGGGGTCCCCGCAGATACGCAGTATTTT	CASSLEASGVPADTQYF
.	.	TRBV6-1	TRBJ1-6	TGTGCCAGCAGTGAAAGGGAGGGGAGCTCCTATAATTCACCCCTCCACTTT	CASSEREGSSYNSPLHF
.	.	TRBV7-8	TRBJ1-3	TGTGCCAGCAGCTTAACAGCTGGAAACACCATATATTTT	CASSLTAGNTIYF
.	.	TRBV19	TRBJ1-2	TGTGCCAGTAGTTCCAACGGAGTAGCTAACTATGGCTACACCTTC	CASSSNGVANYGYTF
.	.	TRBV21-1	TRBJ2-3	TGTGCCAGCAGCAAAGAACGGGCTAGCGGAAGCACAGATACGCAGTATTTT	CASSKERASGSTDTQYF
.	.	TRBV14	TRBJ1-1	TGTGCCAGCAGTTTGACAGTGAACACTGAAGCTTTCTTT	CASSLTVNTEAFF